These 19 T cell receptor beta chains were all obtained from the same sample, sequenced in a study of blood T cell repertoires in COVID-19. TCRdb keeps only in-frame clones here, not all; method: immunoSEQ multiplex PCR. The table lists around 210,000 clones, 70% to 85% of them singletons. The sequenced material came from peripheral blood. Receptors were obtained from a human donor in a cohort sampled during active COVID-19.

Ten or more counts support this clone. This sequence joins TRBV11-2 and TRBJ2-5, with 9 nucleotides matching TRBD2. CDR3 length: 17 residues. Germline-derived CDR1 and CDR2 are SGHAT and FQNNGV. V shed 4 bases and J 4 bases; nucleotides not matched to a gene: 13. The CDR3 loop is CASSSRDSGRVGETQYF. In DNA, the CDR3 is TGTGCCAGCAGCTCACGGGATAGCGGGAGAGTAGGAGAGACCCAGTACTTC.

V and J are TRBV6-5 and TRBJ1-3, with no clear D. Germline CDR1 reads MNHEY; CDR2 reads SVGAGI. Trimming removed 3 bases from V and 0 bases from J, with 6 bases in between. CDR3 size: 14 residues. The CDR3 nucleotides are TGTGCCAGCAGTTATTTTATCTCTGGAAACACCATATATTTT. Protein: CASSYFISGNTIYF.

The chain recombines TRBV6-5 with TRBJ2-7; 8 bases line up with TRBD1. The CDR3 runs 15 residues. Germline assignment: CDR1 MNHEY and CDR2 SVGAGI. V lost 6 bases and J lost 1; bases outside the gene matches: 8. CDR3 DNA sequence: TGTGCCAGCAGGGGCGGGGACAGGTTATCCTACGAGCAGTACTTC. It is translated as CASRGGDRLSYEQYF.

The rearrangement links TRBV30 to TRBJ1-2; D is unresolved. V lost 2 bases and J 8 bases, leaving 18 bases between the germline ends. The CDR3 is 14 residues long. Germline values: CDR1 GTSNPN, CDR2 SVGIG (reference sequence). Here the CDR3 reads CAWSQKLSVTGYTF. DNA for the CDR3: TGTGCCTGGAGTCAGAAATTATCTGTCACCGGCTACACCTTC.

The chain combines TRBV9 with TRBJ1-6, with D uncertain. V was clipped by 0 bases and J by 12 bases, with 10 bases between them. Germline V CDR1 and CDR2: SGDLS, YYNGEE. This CDR3 is 13 amino acids long. The CDR3 region is CASSVAPGGPLHF. CDR3 nucleotide sequence: TGTGCCAGCAGCGTAGCCCCCGGTGGACCCCTCCACTTT.

This rearrangement joins TRBV28 to TRBJ1-1; D unresolved. Trimming removed 5 bases at V and 3 bases at J, with 16 bases between. The CDR3 has 15 amino acids. From germline, CDR1 is MDHEN and CDR2 SYDVKM. The CDR3 protein is CASSRLGRRDTEAFF. CDR3 coding DNA: TGTGCCAGCAGTCGTCTGGGGAGGCGGGACACTGAAGCTTTCTTT.

The DNA for the CDR3 is TGCAGCGTTGGGCTGGGGGGTAGCTATGGCTACACCTTC. Translated: CSVGLGGSYGYTF. This chain connects TRBV29-1 to TRBJ1-2; tentative D call: TRBD1 (5 bases). V lost 4 bases and J lost 4, with 13 bases in between. Germline loops: CDR1 SQVTM, CDR2 ANQGSEA. This CDR3 contains 13 residues.

The chain is built from TRBV28 and TRBJ1-2, with a possible D match to TRBD1 (5 bases). The CDR3 runs 14 residues. V shed 5 bases and J shed 4 bases, with 14 bases lying between them. The germline V gene has CDR1 MDHEN and CDR2 SYDVKM. The chain's CDR3 is CASSLGVSPYGYTF. In DNA form, the CDR3 reads TGTGCCAGCAGTCTAGGGGTTTCCCCCTATGGCTACACCTTC.

The J gene is TRBJ2-7, the V gene TRBV5-4, with 8 bases identical to TRBD2. Trimming removed 3 bases from V and 7 bases from J; junction bases left unmatched: 15. This CDR3 is 16 amino acids long. Germline lookup yields CDR1 SGHNT and CDR2 YYREEE (reference sequence). This chain's CDR3 is CASSSGGTGLVIEQYF. The CDR3 nucleotides read TGTGCCAGCAGCTCCGGGGGGACGGGACTAGTAATAGAGCAGTACTTC.

This clone was detected a few times. The V call is TRBV28, the J call TRBJ2-7, with 7 bases matching TRBD1. CDR1 is MDHEN and CDR2 is SYDVKM in the germline V gene. Trimming at V came to 4 bases and at J to 2 bases, leaving 8 bases not matched to a gene. The CDR3 is made up of 15 amino acids. CDR3 amino acids: CASSSTGQATYEQYF. CDR3 nucleotide sequence: TGTGCCAGCAGTTCTACAGGACAGGCCACCTACGAGCAGTACTTC. The full variable domain, rest sourced from reference TRBV28 and TRBJ2-7, is DVKVTQSSRYLVKRTGEKVFLECVQDMDHENMFWYRQDPGLGLRLIYFSYDVKMKEKGDIPEGYSVSREKKERFSLILESASTNQTSMYLCASSSTGQATYEQYFGPGTRLTVT.

The genes are TRBV4-2 and TRBJ2-2; D not certain. The CDR3 is 17 amino acids. V was pared by 1 base and J by 4 bases, with 16 bases between. Germline CDR1 reads LGHNA; CDR2 reads YNFKEQ. The CDR3: CASSQGEMRFITGELFF. The CDR3 DNA reads as TGTGCCAGCAGCCAAGGAGAAATGCGATTTATCACCGGGGAGCTGTTTTTT.

Here the CDR3 reads CASSLVPFLAGDDGELFF. CDR3 DNA: TGCGCCAGCAGCTTGGTTCCCTTTCTAGCGGGAGACGACGGGGAGCTGTTTTTT. The chain joins TRBV5-1 to TRBJ2-2; 10 nucleotides agree with TRBD2. The CDR3 has 18 residues. V shed 0 bases, J shed 7 bases, and the junction held 12 bases outside the gene matches. Germline CDR1 reads SGHRS; CDR2 reads YFSETQ.

The gene calls are TRBV7-8 and TRBJ2-2; 7 positions agree with TRBD1. Losses at the gene ends were 1 base for V and 7 bases for J; bases not matched to a gene: 3. The germline V gene encodes CDR1 SGHVS and CDR2 FQNEAQ. This CDR3 contains 14 residues. CDR3 sequence: CASSLEGQLGELFF. The CDR3 nucleotides are TGTGCCAGCAGCTTAGAGGGACAGCTCGGGGAGCTGTTTTTT.

This clone came up once. J is TRBJ2-3 and V is TRBV29-1; D perhaps matches TRBD1 (5 bases). This CDR3 comprises 13 residues. Between the trimmed V and J ends, which lost 1 base and 3 bases, there was a span of 8 bases. Germline assignment: CDR1 SQVTM and CDR2 ANQGSEA. For the CDR3, the DNA is TGCAGCGTTGAAGGACAGAATACAGATACGCAGTATTTT. As protein: CSVEGQNTDTQYF.

Here the CDR3 DNA reads TGTGCCACCAGTGATACGGTAACCTACGAGCAGTACTTC. Amino acid sequence: CATSDTVTYEQYF. The J gene is TRBJ2-7, the V gene TRBV24-1, with unresolved D. The V and J ends lost 3 bases and 2 bases respectively, with 7 bases between them. Germline CDR1 reads KGHDR; CDR2 reads SFDVKD. The CDR3 spans 13 residues.

The chain has TRBV5-1 and TRBJ1-1, with D perhaps TRBD1 (6 bases). The germline V gene has CDR1 SGHRS and CDR2 YFSETQ. The CDR3 loop spans 14 amino acids. V shed 4 bases and J shed 1 base, with 11 bases lying between them. CDR3 nucleotide sequence: TGCGCCAGCAGCCCCCAGGGACAGAACACTGAAGCTTTCTTT. It codes for CASSPQGQNTEAFF.

This rearrangement joins TRBV15 to TRBJ1-1; D unresolved. Germline V gene data show CDR1 as LNHNV and CDR2 as YYDKDF (reference sequence). The V and J ends lost 5 bases and 2 bases respectively, with 9 bases between them. CDR3 length: 13 amino acids. This CDR3 reads CATSARGNTEAFF. As DNA, the CDR3 is TGTGCCACCAGCGCGCGGGGAAACACTGAAGCTTTCTTT.

V usage is TRBV18 and J usage is TRBJ2-1; 7 positions match TRBD2. The CDR3 length is 15 residues. CDR1 and CDR2 from the germline V gene are KGHSH and LQKENI. J was trimmed by 0 bases and V by 4 bases; bases with no gene match: 3. The CDR3: CASSLIAGSYNEQFF. CDR3 DNA sequence: TGTGCCAGCTCACTCATAGCGGGCTCCTACAATGAGCAGTTCTTC.

This clone was detected only once. The chain has TRBV11-2 and TRBJ1-2, with TRBD1 matching over 7 bases. CDR1 is SGHAT and CDR2 is FQNNGV in the germline V gene. V lost 5 bases to trimming and J lost 5 bases; unmatched junction nucleotides: 8. The CDR3 length is 14 residues. The CDR3 DNA reads TGTGCCAGCAGCACGGGACAGATCGGGTATGGCTACACCTTC. This gives the protein CASSTGQIGYGYTF.